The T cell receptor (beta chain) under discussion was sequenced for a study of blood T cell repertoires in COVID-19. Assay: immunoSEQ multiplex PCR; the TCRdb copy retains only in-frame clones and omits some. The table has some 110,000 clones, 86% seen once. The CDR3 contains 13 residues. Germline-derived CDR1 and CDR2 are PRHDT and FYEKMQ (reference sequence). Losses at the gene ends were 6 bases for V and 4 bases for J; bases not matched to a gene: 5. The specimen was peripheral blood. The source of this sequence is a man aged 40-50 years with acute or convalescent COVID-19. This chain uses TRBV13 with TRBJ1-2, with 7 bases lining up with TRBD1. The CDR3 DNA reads TGTGCCAGCAGGGGAAGGACAGGCTATGGCTACACCTTC. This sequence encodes CASRGRTGYGYTF.